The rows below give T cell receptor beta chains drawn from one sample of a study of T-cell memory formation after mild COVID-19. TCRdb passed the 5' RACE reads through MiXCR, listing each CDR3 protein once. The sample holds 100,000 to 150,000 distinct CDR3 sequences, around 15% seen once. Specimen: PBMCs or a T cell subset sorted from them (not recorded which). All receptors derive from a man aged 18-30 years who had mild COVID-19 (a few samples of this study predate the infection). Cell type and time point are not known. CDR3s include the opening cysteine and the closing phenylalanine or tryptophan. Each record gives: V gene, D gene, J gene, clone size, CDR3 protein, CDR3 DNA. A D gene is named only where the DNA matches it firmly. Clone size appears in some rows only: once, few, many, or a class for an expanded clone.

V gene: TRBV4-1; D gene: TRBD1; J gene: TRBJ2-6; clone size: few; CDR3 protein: CASSHGQVTSGANVLTF; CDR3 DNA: TGCGCCAGCAGCCACGGACAGGTAACCTCAGGGGCCAACGTCCTGACTTTC
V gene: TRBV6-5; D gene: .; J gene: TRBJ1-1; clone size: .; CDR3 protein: CASSYGGSTEAFF; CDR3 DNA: TGTGCCAGCAGTTACGGAGGTAGCACTGAAGCTTTCTTT
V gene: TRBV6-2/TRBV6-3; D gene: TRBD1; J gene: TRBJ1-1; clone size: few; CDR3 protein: CASSYVQGARNTEAFF; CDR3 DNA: TGTGCCAGCAGTTACGTCCAGGGGGCGCGAAACACTGAAGCTTTCTTT
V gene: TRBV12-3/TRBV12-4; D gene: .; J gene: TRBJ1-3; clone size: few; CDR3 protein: CASSFSASGNTIYF; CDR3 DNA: TGTGCCAGCAGTTTTTCAGCGTCTGGAAACACCATATATTTT
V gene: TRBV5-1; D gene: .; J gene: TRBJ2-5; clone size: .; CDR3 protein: CASDVGGLETQYF; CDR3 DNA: TGCGCCAGCGACGTGGGGGGCCTGGAGACCCAGTACTTC
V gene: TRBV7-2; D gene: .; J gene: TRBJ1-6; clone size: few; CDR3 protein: CASSSGHYNSPLHF; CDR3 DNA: TGTGCCAGCAGCTCCGGTCATTATAATTCACCCCTCCACTTT
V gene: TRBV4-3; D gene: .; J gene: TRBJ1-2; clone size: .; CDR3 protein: CASSPGDSDGYTF; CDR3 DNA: TGCGCCAGCAGCCCCGGAGATAGTGATGGCTACACCTTC
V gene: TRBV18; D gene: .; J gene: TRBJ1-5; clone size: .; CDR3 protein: CASSTGGTNNNQPQHF; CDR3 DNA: TGTGCCAGCTCAACCGGGGGGACAAATAACAATCAGCCCCAGCATTTT
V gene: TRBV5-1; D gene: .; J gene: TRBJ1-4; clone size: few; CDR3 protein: CASSLADGNEKLFF; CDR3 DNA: TGCGCCAGCAGCTTGGCGGACGGTAATGAAAAACTGTTTTTT
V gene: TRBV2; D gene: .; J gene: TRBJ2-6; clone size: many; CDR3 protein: CASNSGWSGANVLTF; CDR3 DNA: TGTGCCAGCAACTCGGGTTGGTCTGGGGCCAACGTCCTGACTTTC
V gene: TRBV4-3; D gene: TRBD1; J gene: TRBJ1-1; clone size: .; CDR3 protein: CASSQDGNRGSEAFF; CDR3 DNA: TGCGCCAGCAGCCAAGACGGAAACAGGGGTTCCGAAGCTTTCTTT
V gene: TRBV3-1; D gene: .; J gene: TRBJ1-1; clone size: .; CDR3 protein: CASSQDSPLHKNTEAFF; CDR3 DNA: TGTGCCAGCAGCCAAGACAGTCCCCTCCATAAGAACACTGAAGCTTTCTTT
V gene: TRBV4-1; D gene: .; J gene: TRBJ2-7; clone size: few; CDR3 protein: CASSPAQTTYEQYF; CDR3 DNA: TGCGCCAGCAGCCCCGCCCAGACCACCTACGAGCAGTACTTC
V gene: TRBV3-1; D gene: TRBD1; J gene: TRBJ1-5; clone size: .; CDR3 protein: CASSQTGTGIRQPQHF; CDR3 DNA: TGTGCCAGCAGCCAAACCGGGACAGGGATTCGGCAGCCCCAGCATTTT
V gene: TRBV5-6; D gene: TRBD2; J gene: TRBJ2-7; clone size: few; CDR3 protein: CASSLDIGLADKSYEQYF; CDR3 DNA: TGTGCCAGCAGCTTGGACATTGGACTAGCGGACAAGTCATACGAGCAGTACTTC
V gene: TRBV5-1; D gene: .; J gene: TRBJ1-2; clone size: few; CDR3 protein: CASSLVLGKPNYGYTF; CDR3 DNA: TGCGCCAGCAGCTTGGTCTTGGGAAAACCAAACTATGGCTACACCTTC
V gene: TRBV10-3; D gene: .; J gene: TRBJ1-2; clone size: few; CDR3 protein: CAISADSRSGYTF; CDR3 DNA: TGTGCCATCAGTGCAGACAGCAGGTCTGGCTACACCTTC
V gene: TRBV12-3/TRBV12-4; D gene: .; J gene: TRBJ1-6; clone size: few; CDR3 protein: CASSRGGYNSPLHF; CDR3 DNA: TGTGCCAGCAGCCGAGGGGGTTATAATTCACCCCTCCACTTT
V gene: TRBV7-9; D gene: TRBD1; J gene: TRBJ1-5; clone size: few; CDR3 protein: CASSSGTATYQPQHF; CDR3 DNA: TGTGCCAGCAGCTCGGGGACAGCTACTTATCAGCCCCAGCATTTT
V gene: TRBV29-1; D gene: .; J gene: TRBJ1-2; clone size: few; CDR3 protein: CSVDKGGGRFNYGYTF; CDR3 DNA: TGCAGCGTTGACAAGGGTGGGGGGAGATTCAACTATGGCTACACCTTC
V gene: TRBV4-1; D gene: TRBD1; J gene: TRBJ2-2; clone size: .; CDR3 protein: CASSQTPGQGFTGELFF; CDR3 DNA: TGCGCCAGCAGCCAGACTCCGGGACAGGGGTTCACCGGGGAGCTGTTTTTT
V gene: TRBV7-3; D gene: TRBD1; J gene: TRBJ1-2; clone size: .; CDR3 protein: CASSSGQGYGYTF; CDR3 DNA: TGTGCCAGCAGCTCTGGACAGGGCTATGGCTACACCTTC
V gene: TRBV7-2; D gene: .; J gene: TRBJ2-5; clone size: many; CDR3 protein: CASGRPAETQYF; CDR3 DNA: TGTGCCAGCGGCCGGCCAGCTGAGACCCAGTACTTC
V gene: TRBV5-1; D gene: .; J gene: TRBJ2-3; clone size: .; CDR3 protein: CASSSGPGEDTQYF; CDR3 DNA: TGCGCCAGCAGCTCCGGACCAGGGGAAGATACGCAGTATTTT
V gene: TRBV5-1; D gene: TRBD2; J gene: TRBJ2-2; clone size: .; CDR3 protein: CASSTLAGETGELFF; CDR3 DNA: TGCGCCAGCAGCACATTAGCGGGGGAGACCGGGGAGCTGTTTTTT
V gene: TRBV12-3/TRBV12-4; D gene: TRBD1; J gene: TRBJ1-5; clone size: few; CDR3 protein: CASRRQGDQPQHF; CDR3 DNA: TGTGCCAGCAGGCGACAGGGCGATCAGCCCCAGCATTTT
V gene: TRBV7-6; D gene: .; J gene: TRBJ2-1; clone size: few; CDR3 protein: CASSPTGPYNEQFF; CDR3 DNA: TGTGCCAGCAGCCCCACCGGGCCCTACAATGAGCAGTTCTTC